The sequence of this T cell receptor (beta chain) was determined in a study of T-cell reconstitution after alpha-beta-depleted transplantation in children (dated by TCRdb to the mid-2010s). In the study overall: Using TCR repertoire profiling, the study followed T-cell immune reconstitution in a quantitative way in children after TCRalphabeta/CD19-depleted allogeneic hematopoietic cell transplantation.

The research as a whole found: The frequencies of hyperexpanded clones fell over the following months, and after one year, T-cell counts and TCRbeta diversity were mostly attributed to newly produced T cells. In some patients, the high TCRbeta diversity seen at day 60 was put down to recipient T cells and intrathymic progenitors that had survived conditioning. About two months after transplant, the apparently early recovery of alphabetaT-cell counts reportedly depended on just several hundred clones that had expanded rapidly and came from non-depleted graft cells.

This clonotype was observed a handful of times. Which antigen it targets is not known. Base qualities were left out, and no much larger clone turns up one base away. Read against the paper, the sample's treatment or condition label means: allogeneic hematopoietic cell transplantation with graft depleted of TCRalphabeta T cells and CD19 B cells. The children who served as transplant recipients had been given grafts of TCRalphabeta/CD19-depleted allogeneic hematopoietic cells. Library preparation employed PCR. Instrument on record: Illumina HiSeq 2500. TCR library preparation used molecular barcoding, with unique molecular identifiers applied to normalize quantification of the TCRbeta repertoire. TCRdb reprocessing: public reads trimmed at Q25 with fastp, clones called with MiXCR, in-frame beta chains kept. Rows merge per CDR3 protein into single entries with the most common DNA and genes. The sample table lists about 76,000 distinct CDR3 sequences, 11% to 15% of them with a count of one. The ten largest account for 25% to 35% of the sample.

The CDR3 numbers 14 residues from cysteine through phenylalanine. The DNA shown is the 42-base CDR3, in frame from base 1. Unmatched junction bases come to 0, with V trimmed by 0 bases and J by 4 bases. According to the germline V gene, CDR1 reads SGHRS and CDR2 reads YFSETQ. This TCR was sampled from a male patient aged 2-10 years who had a stem cell transplant for acute lymphoblastic leukemia, so the T cells may come from the graft donor. The sequencing here drew on PBMCs, mostly from graft donor cells, taken 180 days after TCRalphabeta/CD19-depleted stem cell transplant. The chain employs TRBV5-1 and TRBJ2-1, with 8 bases aligning to TRBD2. The CDR3 loop reads CASSLGGGYNEQFF. The sequence in DNA is TGCGCCAGCAGCTTGGGCGGGGGGTACAATGAGCAGTTCTTC.